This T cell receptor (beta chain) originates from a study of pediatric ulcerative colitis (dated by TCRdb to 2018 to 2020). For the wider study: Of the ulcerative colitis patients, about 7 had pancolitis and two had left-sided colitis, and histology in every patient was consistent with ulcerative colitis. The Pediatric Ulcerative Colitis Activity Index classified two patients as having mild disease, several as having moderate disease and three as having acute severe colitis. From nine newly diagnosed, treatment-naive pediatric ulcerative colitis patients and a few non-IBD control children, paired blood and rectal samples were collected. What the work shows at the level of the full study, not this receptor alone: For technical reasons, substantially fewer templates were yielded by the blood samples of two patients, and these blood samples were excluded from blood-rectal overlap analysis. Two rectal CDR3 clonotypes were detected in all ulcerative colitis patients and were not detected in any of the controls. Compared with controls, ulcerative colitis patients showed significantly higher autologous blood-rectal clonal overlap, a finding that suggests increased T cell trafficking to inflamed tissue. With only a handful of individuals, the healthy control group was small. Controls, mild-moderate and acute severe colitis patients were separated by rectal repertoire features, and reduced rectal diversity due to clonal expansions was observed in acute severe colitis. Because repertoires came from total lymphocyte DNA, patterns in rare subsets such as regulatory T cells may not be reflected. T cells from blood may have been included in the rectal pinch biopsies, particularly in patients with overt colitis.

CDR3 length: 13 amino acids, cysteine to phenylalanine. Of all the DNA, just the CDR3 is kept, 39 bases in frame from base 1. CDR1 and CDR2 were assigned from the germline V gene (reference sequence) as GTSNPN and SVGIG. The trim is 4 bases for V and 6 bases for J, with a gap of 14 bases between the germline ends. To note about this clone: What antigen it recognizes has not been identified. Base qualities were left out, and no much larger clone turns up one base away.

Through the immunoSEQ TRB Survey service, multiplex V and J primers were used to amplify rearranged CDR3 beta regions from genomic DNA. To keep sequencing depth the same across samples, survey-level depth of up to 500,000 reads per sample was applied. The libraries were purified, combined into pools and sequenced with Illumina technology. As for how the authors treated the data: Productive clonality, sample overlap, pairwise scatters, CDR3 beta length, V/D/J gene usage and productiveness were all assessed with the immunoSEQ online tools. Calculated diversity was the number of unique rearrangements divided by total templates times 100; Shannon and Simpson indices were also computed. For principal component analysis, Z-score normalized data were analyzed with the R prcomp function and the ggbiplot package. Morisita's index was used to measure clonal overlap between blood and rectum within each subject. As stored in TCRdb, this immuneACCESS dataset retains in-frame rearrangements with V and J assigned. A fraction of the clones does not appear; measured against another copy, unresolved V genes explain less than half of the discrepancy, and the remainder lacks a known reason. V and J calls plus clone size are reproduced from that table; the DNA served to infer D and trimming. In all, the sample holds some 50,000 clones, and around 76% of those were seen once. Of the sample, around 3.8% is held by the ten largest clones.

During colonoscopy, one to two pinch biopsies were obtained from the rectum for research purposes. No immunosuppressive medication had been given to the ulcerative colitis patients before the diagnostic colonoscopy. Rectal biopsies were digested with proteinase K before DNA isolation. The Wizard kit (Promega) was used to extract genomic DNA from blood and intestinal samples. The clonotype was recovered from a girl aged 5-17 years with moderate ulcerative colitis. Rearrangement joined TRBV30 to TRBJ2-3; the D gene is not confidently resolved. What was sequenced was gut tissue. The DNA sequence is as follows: TGTGCCTGGAAAAACGGGCTTACCGATACGCAGTATTTT. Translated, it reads CAWKNGLTDTQYF.